One T cell receptor (beta chain) is described in this entry. As handled by the study authors: Amplifying reference gene primers gave estimates of nucleated cell counts. Assay used: immunoSEQ multiplex PCR; TCRdb lists only in-frame clones, some missing. V, J and clone size are taken as reported in that table, and D and trimming were inferred from the DNA itself. In the table there are about half a million clones, 80% to 90% of which are singletons. Per germline, CDR1 SGHRS and CDR2 YFSETQ. This CDR3 has 15 amino acids. Trimming removed 3 bases at V and 3 bases at J, with 16 bases between. This record belongs to a study of blood T cell repertoires in COVID-19. On the study more broadly: Specimens from acute and convalescent COVID-19 originated in the United States, Italy and Spain. Sources were T cells, B-cell-depleted T cells, or PBMCs; the material itself was cDNA or gDNA.

The chain is built from TRBV5-1 and TRBJ2-7, with a tentative D call TRBD2 (7 bases). Source material: peripheral blood. The sequence was collected from a human donor in a cohort sampled during active COVID-19. This CDR3 is CASSSEGGGLYEQYF. The DNA for the CDR3 is TGCGCCAGCAGCTCCGAAGGGGGGGGCCTCTACGAGCAGTACTTC.